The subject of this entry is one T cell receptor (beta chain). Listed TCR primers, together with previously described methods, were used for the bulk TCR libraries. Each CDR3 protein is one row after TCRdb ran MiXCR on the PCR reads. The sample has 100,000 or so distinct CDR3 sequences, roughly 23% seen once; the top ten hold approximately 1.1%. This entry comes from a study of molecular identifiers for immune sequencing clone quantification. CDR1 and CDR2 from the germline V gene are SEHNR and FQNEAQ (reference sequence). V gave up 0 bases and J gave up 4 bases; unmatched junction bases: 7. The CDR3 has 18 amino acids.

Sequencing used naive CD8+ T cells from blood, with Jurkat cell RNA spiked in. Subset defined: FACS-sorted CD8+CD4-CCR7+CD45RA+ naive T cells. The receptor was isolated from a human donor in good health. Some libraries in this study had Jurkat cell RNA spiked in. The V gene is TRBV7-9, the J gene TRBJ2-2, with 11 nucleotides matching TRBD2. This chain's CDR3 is CASSLASPSGRTTGELFF. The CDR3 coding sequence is TGTGCCAGCAGCTTAGCGTCCCCTAGCGGGAGGACCACCGGGGAGCTGTTTTTT.